This TCR beta chain was found in a study of siplizumab effects on memory and regulatory T cells. CDR3 length equals 11 residues. Trimming shortened V by 6 bases and J by 9 bases, and 9 bases separated the two germline ends. CDR1 is SNHLY, CDR2 FYNNEI, per germline. There are a few counts of this clone. The table came from immunoSEQ multiplex PCR; TCRdb's copy has only in-frame clones and leaves some out. Among 95,000 to 100,000 clones, roughly 91% were seen once, and the ten largest hold approximately 12%. This sequence joins TRBV2 and TRBJ1-5; D unclear. The receptor was isolated from a human donor in good health. Sequenced: non-Treg CD4+ T cells sorted from blood. The CDR3 DNA follows: TGTGCCAGCAGCGTTTTGGGGCCCCAGCATTTT. It codes for CASSVLGPQHF.